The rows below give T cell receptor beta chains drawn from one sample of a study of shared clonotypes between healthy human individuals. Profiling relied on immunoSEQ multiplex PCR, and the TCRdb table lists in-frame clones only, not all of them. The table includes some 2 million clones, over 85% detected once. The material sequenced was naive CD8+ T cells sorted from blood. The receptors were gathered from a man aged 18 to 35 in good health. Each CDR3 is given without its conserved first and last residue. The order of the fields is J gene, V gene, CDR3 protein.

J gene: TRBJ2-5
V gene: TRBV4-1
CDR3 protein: ASSHPRSVSETQY

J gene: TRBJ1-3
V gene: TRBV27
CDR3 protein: ASSTSGGADGNTIY

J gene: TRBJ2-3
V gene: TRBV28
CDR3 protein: ASSSKRGSDTQY

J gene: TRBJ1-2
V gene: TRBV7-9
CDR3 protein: ASSPTLDRTTNYGYT

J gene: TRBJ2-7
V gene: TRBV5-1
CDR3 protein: ASSLGVAYEQY

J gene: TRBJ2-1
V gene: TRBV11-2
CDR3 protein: ASSLAVGVAYNEQF

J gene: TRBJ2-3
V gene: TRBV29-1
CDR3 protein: SADRGDTQY

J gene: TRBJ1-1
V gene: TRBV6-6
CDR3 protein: ASSYGTGSEAF

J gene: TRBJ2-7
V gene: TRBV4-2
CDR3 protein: ASSRAHPGTYEQY

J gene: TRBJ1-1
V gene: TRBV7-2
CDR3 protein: ASSLHIEGAMGEAF

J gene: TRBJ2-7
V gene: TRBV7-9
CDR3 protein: ASSLASAYEQY

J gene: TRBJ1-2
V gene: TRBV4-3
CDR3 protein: ASSQDRTALGYT

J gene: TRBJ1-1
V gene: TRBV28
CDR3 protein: ASLLPTGGVDTEAF

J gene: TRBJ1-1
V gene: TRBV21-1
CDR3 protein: ASSNALLLEAF

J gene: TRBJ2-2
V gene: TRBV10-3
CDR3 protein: ATGGKGTGELF

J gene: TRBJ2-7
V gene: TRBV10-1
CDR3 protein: ASSEVAENYEQY

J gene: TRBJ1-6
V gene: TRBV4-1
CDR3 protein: ASSYVGNPNSPLH

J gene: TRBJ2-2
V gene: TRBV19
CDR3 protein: ASSAYTGELF

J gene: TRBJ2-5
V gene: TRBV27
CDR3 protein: ASRRGTSGGAGETQY

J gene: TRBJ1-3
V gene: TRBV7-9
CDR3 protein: ASSSPDRGPGNTIY

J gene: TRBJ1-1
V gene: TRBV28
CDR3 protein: ASTYVSMNTEAF

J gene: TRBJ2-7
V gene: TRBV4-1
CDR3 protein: ASSQAQGNYEQY

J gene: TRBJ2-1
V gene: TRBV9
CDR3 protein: ASSAGQGSEQF

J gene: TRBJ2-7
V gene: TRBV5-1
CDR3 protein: ASSLGQGGSYEQY

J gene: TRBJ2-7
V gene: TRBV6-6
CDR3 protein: ASSYGQSYEQY

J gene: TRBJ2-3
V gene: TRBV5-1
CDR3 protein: ASSLGQRTDTQY